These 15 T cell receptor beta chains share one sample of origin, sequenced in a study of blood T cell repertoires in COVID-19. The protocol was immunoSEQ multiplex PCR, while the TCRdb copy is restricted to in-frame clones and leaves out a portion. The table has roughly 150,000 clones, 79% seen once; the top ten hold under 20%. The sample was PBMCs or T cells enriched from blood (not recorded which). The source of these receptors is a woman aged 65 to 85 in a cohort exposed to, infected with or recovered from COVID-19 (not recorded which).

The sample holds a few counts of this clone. In DNA form, the CDR3 reads TGCGCCAGCAGCTTGACAGTTAATGAAAAACTGTTTTTT. Translating gives CASSLTVNEKLFF. V is TRBV4-1 and J is TRBJ1-4; maybe TRBD1 (5 bases). CDR1 is MGHRA and CDR2 is YSYEKL in the germline V gene. Deletions cut 5 bases from V and 4 bases from J, with 8 bases between. This CDR3 spans 13 amino acids.

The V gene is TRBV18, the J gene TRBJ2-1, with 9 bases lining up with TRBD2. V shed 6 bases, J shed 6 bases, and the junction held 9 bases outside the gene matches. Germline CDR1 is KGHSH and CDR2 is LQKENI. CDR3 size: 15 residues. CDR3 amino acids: CASSPGTSLANEQFF. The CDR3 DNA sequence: TGTGCCAGCTCCCCCGGGACTAGCTTGGCCAATGAGCAGTTCTTC. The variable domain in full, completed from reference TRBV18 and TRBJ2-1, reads NAGVMQNPRHLVRRRGQEARLRCSPMKGHSHVYWYRQLPEEGLKFMVYLQKENIIDESGMPKERFSAEFPKEGPSILRIQQVVRGDSAAYFCASSPGTSLANEQFFGPGTRLTVL.

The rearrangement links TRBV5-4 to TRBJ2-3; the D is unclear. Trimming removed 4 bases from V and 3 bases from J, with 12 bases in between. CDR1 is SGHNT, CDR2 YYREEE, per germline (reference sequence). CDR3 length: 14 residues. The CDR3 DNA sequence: TGTGCCAGCAGCCCATACATGGAGACAGATACGCAGTATTTT. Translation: CASSPYMETDTQYF.

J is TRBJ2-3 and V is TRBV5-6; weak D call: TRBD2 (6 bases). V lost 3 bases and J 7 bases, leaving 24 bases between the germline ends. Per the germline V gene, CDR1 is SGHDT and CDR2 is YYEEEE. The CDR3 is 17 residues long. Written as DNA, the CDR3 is TGTGCCAGCAGCTGGGGACGAAAGGAGGGGCGTTTGAATACGCAGTATTTT. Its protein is CASSWGRKEGRLNTQYF.

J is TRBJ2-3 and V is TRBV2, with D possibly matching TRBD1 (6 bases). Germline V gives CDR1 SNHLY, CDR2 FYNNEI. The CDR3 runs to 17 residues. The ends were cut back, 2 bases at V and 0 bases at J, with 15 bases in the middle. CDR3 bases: TGTGCCAGCAGTGAATTTGGGGGCGGGTATAGCACAGATACGCAGTATTTT. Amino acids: CASSEFGGGYSTDTQYF. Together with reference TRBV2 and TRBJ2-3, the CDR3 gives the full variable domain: EPEVTQTPSHQVTQMGQEVILRCVPISNHLYFYWYRQILGQKVEFLVSFYNNEISEKSEIFDDQFSVERPDGSNFTLKIRSTKLEDSAMYFCASSEFGGGYSTDTQYFGPGTRLTVL.

CDR3 DNA sequence: TGTGCCACCAGCAGAGCTGGCGGGAGTGGACAAGAGACCCAGTACTTC. Translating it yields CATSRAGGSGQETQYF. This chain joins TRBV15 and TRBJ2-5; the match to TRBD2 covers 7 bases. V shed 1 base and J 2 bases; nucleotides not matched to a gene: 7. Per germline, CDR1 LNHNV and CDR2 YYDKDF (reference sequence). The CDR3 totals 16 residues.

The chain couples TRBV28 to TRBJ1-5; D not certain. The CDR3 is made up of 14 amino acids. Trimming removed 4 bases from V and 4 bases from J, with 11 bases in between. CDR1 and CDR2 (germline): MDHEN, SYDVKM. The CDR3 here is CASSSYPPNQPQHF. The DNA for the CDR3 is TGTGCCAGCAGTTCCTACCCACCGAATCAGCCCCAGCATTTT.

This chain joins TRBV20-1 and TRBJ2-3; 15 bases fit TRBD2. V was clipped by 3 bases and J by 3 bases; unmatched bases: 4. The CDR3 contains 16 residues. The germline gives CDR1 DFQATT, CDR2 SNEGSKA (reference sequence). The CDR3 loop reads CSASGGTSGRTDTQYF. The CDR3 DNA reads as TGCAGTGCTAGTGGGGGGACTAGCGGGAGGACAGATACGCAGTATTTT.

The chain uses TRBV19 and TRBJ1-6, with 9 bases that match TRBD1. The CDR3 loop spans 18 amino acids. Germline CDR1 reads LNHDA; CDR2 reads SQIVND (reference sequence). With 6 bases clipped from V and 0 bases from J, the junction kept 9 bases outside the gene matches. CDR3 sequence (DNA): TGTGCCAGTAGCCAGGGACAGGGTAGCGGCTCCTATAATTCACCCCTCCACTTT. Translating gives CASSQGQGSGSYNSPLHF.

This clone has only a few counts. The CDR3 sequence: CATSRGSQGARGETQYF. The CDR3 DNA sequence: TGTGCCACCAGCAGAGGGAGCCAGGGGGCTAGAGGAGAGACCCAGTACTTC. J is TRBJ2-5 and V is TRBV15, with 8 bases that match TRBD1. The CDR3 is 17 amino acids. The trim removed 1 base at V and 4 bases at J, leaving 11 bases unmatched. Germline V gene data show CDR1 as LNHNV and CDR2 as YYDKDF (reference sequence).

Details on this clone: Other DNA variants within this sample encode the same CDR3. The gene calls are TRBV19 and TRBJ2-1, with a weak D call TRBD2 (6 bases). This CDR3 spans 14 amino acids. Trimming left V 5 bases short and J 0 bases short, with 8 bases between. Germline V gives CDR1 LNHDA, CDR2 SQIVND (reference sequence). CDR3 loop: CASSSGDSYNEQFF. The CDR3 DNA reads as TGTGCCAGTAGTTCGGGGGACTCCTACAATGAGCAGTTCTTC.

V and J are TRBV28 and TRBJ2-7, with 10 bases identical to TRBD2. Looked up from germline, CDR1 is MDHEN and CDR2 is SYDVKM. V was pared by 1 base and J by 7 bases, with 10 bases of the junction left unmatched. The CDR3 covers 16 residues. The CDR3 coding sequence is TGTGCCAGCAGTTTATTGGGCACTAGCGGGATAGGGGAGCAGTACTTC. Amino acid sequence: CASSLLGTSGIGEQYF.

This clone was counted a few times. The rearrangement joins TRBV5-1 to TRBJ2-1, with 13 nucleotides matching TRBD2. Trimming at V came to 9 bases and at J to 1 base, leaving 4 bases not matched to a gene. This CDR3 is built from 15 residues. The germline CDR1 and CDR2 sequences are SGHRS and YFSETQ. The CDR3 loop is CATRTSGSSYNEQFF. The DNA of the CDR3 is TGCGCCACCCGGACTAGCGGGAGTTCCTACAATGAGCAGTTCTTC.

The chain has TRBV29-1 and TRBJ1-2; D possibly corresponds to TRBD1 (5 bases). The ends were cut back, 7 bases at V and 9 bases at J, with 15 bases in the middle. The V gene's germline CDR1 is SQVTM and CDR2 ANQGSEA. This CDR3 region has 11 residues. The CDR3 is CSAGLGTRYTF. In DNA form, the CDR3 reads TGCAGCGCTGGGCTGGGGACTCGCTACACCTTC.

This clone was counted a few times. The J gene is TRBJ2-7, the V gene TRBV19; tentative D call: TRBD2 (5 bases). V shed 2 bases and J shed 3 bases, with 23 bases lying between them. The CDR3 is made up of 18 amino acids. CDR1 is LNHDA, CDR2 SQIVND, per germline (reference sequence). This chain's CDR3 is CASSISPPILGSVYEQYF. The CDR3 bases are TGTGCCAGTAGTATAAGCCCCCCGATACTAGGAAGTGTCTACGAGCAGTACTTC.